This TCR beta chain is from a study of blood T cell repertoires in COVID-19 (dated by TCRdb to the early 2020s). About the full investigation: Collaborator samples came from the United States, Italy and Spain and covered acute and convalescent phases of COVID-19. The samples were drawn from two sources: the first 160 participants of the ongoing ImmuneRACE study, and about 1,300 subjects contributed by 6 global collaborators. Where available, HLA class I and class II types were obtained from metadata supplied by the sample provider rather than from assay-based typing. A freely available public database, intended as a resource for researchers studying the immune response to SARS-CoV-2, is where the repertoires were released. The prospective study material was composed of cDNA or gDNA derived from T cells, B-cell-depleted T cells, or PBMCs. Nearly every sample came with metadata listing a de-identified subject ID, COVID-19 status, age in years and sex. The dataset comprised deeply sampled blood TCRbeta repertoires from subjects exposed to, actively infected with, or recovered from COVID-19. Overall results and qualifications from the work: The quantity of clinical and demographic metadata differed by source and by participant and was supplied without curation.

The immunoSEQ Assay, a bias-controlled multiplex PCR, was used to amplify TCRbeta CDR3 regions from genomic DNA. In the paper's pipeline: Nucleated cell counts per sample were estimated from amplification of reference gene primers within the assay. To quantify the absolute abundance of each unique TCRbeta CDR3 rearrangement, sequence reads were collapsed and filtered. For each sample, productive Simpson clonality was calculated by taking the square root of Simpson's diversity index across productive rearrangements. Here the immuneACCESS table is served through TCRdb, limited to in-frame sequences with V and J called. Missing clones are a known gap in these copies; in checked studies unresolved V genes cover under half, and the rest lacks a known reason. The V and J calls and clone size are taken from that table; D and trimming were inferred from the DNA. This sample has some 400,000 clones in its table, and approximately 86% of those were observed once. 3% of the sample rests with the top ten.

CDR1 is given as MGHRA and CDR2 as YSYEKL, both from the germline V gene. The CDR3 contains 15 residues, cysteine and phenylalanine counted. The retained sequence is limited to the CDR3, 45 bases, with the frame set at the first base. V and J lose 1 base and 1 base, and a span of 10 bases separates them. This clone was detected a few times. No cognate antigen has been identified for it. One base away there is no much larger clone; base qualities are not given. The collaborating institutions used their own protocols to collect whole blood in K2EDTA tubes. For TCRbeta analysis, collaborator samples were shipped as frozen whole blood, as isolated PBMCs, or as DNA extracted from either sample type.

This TCR was sampled from a human donor in a cohort sampled during active COVID-19. Sequenced input: peripheral blood. Rearrangement joined TRBV4-1 to TRBJ1-1; the D gene assignment is ambiguous. The CDR3 loop reads CASSQAPMSNTEAFF. The sequenced DNA: TGCGCCAGCAGCCAAGCCCCAATGTCGAACACTGAAGCTTTCTTT.